The clone carrying this T cell receptor beta chain was found once. Either two negative PCRs, clearance, or symptom resolution qualified Cohort 3 donors as recovered. Original handling: It was from reference gene primer amplification that nucleated cell counts were estimated. Assay: immunoSEQ multiplex PCR; the TCRdb copy retains only in-frame clones and omits some. V and J calls and clone size are given by that table; D and trimming were obtained from the DNA. The sample lists roughly 150,000 clones, roughly 90% occurring once. The sample belongs to a study of blood T cell repertoires in COVID-19. The CDR3 runs to 16 residues. Germline-derived CDR1 and CDR2 are SGHVS and FNYEAQ. V lost 4 bases and J lost 6, with 19 bases in between.

Specimen: PBMCs or T cells enriched from blood (not recorded which). V and J are TRBV7-6 and TRBJ2-1, with a weak D call TRBD2 (5 bases). The origin of this receptor is a middle-aged man who had recovered from COVID-19. CDR3 bases: TGTGCCAGCAGCTCCCTAGCCGAGGGATGGGGCAATGAGCAGTTCTTC. This sequence encodes CASSSLAEGWGNEQFF.